One sample yielded the 22 T cell receptor beta chains listed below, sequenced in a study of identical twins (dated by TCRdb to about 2016). The library was made by 5' RACE. Sequencer: Illumina HiSeq 2000. TCRdb trimmed public reads at Q25 via fastp, called clones via MiXCR and kept in-frame beta chains. Every distinct CDR3 protein forms one entry, paired with its most common genes and DNA. Present in this sample are some 320,000 distinct CDR3 sequences, around 12% of which were seen just once. More than 6% of the sample goes to the ten largest clones. This sample also appeared in a second study, on yellow fever vaccine responses in identical twins.

The sample was CD8+ T cells sorted from blood. All receptors derive from a young woman in good health.

This clonotype was seen at least ten times. The chain carries TRBV27 and TRBJ2-2, with 13 bases lining up with TRBD2. The CDR3 runs 18 residues. CDR1 is MNHEY, CDR2 SMNVEV, per germline (reference sequence). V was pared by 5 bases and J by 0 bases, with 6 bases of the junction left unmatched. The CDR3 DNA reads as TGTGCCAGCAGTCAGGGGACTAGCGGGAAATCGAACACCGGGGAGCTGTTTTTT. Translated, it gives CASSQGTSGKSNTGELFF.

This clonotype came up many times. The chain is built from TRBV20-1 and TRBJ2-3; D tentatively reads TRBD1 or TRBD2 (5 bases each). Germline CDR1 reads DFQATT; CDR2 reads SNEGSKA (reference sequence). This CDR3 contains 11 residues. Trimming removed 6 bases at V and 7 bases at J, with 11 bases between. The CDR3 region is CSASWGNTQYF. In DNA form, the CDR3 reads TGCAGTGCCAGTTGGGGGAATACGCAGTATTTT.

This clonotype was seen many times. The V gene is TRBV4-2, the J gene TRBJ2-4; the match to TRBD2 covers 11 bases. Germline V gene sequence: CDR1 LGHNA, CDR2 YNFKEQ. Germline trimming cut 3 bases from V and 0 bases from J; bases unmatched to any gene: 13. The CDR3 covers 20 residues. The CDR3 reads CASSQRLAGMPVGAKNIQYF. For the CDR3, the DNA is TGTGCCAGCAGCCAGCGACTAGCGGGGATGCCTGTGGGAGCCAAAAACATTCAGTACTTC.

In its sample, this clonotype was seen many times. The chain has TRBV12-3 or TRBV12-4 and TRBJ1-1; D remains unclear. V lost 5 bases to trimming and J lost 8 bases, with 12 bases between them. The CDR3 has 12 amino acids. CDR3: CASSPGPAEAFF. In DNA form, the CDR3 reads TGTGCCAGCAGTCCCGGCCCAGCGGAAGCTTTCTTT.

This clonotype occurred a few times. The rearrangement uses TRBV5-1 and TRBJ2-3; D assignment may be TRBD1 or TRBD2 (6 bases each). This CDR3 is 15 amino acids long. Germline V lookup: CDR1 SGHRS, CDR2 YFSETQ. The germline V and J ends were trimmed by 2 bases and 2 bases, with 12 bases remaining between them. The CDR3 DNA reads as TGCGCCAGCAGCTTCAACGGGGGCTACACAGATACGCAGTATTTT. Translation: CASSFNGGYTDTQYF.

Points on this clonotype: With a much larger clone just one base away, this may be a read error. The rearrangement links TRBV5-1 to TRBJ2-5; D not resolved. In germline, CDR1 is SGHRS, CDR2 YFSETQ. This CDR3 is built from 13 residues. Here the CDR3 reads CTSSLWSSETQYF. CDR3 DNA: TGCACCAGCAGCTTGTGGTCTAGTGAGACCCAGTACTTC. The whole variable domain, filled in from reference TRBV5-1 and TRBJ2-5, reads KAGVTQTPRYLIKTRGQQVTLSCSPISGHRSVSWYQQTPGQGLQFLFEYFSETQRNKGNFPGRFSGRQFSNSRSEMNVSTLELGDSALYLCTSSLWSSETQYFGPGTRLLVL.

V gene TRBV4-2 combines with J gene TRBJ2-7; TRBD2 is a possible D gene (5 bases). The CDR3 consists of 16 residues. Per the germline V gene, CDR1 is LGHNA and CDR2 is YNFKEQ. Trimming cost V 0 bases and J 0 bases, with 12 bases left between them. CDR3 protein: CASSQEEGSSSYEQYF. CDR3 DNA sequence: TGTGCCAGCAGCCAAGAAGAGGGTTCCAGCTCCTACGAGCAGTACTTC.

This chain joins TRBV29-1 and TRBJ1-2; weak D call: TRBD1 (5 bases). Per the germline V gene, CDR1 is SQVTM and CDR2 is ANQGSEA. The V gene lost 6 bases and the J gene lost 8 bases, with 13 bases spanning the gap. The CDR3 loop spans 11 amino acids. CDR3 coding DNA: TGCAGCGTCGGGGGGGAGGTGGGCTACACCTTC. It yields the protein CSVGGEVGYTF.

V is TRBV11-1 and J is TRBJ2-2; TRBD1 matches at 9 bases. The V gene's germline CDR1 is SGHAT and CDR2 FQDESV (reference sequence). The CDR3 runs 15 residues. Germline trimming cut 10 bases from V and 8 bases from J; bases unmatched to any gene: 14. CDR3: CATRSRDRVGGELFF. The DNA of the CDR3 is TGTGCCACCCGGTCCCGGGACAGGGTAGGAGGGGAGCTGTTTTTT.

This clonotype was counted ten times or more. This chain joins TRBV4-1 and TRBJ2-3; unclear D gene. The germline CDR1 and CDR2 sequences are MGHRA and YSYEKL. This CDR3 region has 16 residues. V dropped 3 bases and J dropped 2 bases, with 15 bases sitting between them. The CDR3 region has the DNA TGCGCCAGCAGCCACCCCCCTGGGCTTTTCACAGATACGCAGTATTTT. Translated: CASSHPPGLFTDTQYF.

This clonotype showed up many times. The chain combines TRBV7-9 with TRBJ2-3; D possibly corresponds to TRBD1 (6 bases). Germline lookup yields CDR1 SEHNR and CDR2 FQNEAQ (reference sequence). The CDR3 is made up of 10 amino acids. V lost 9 bases to trimming and J lost 11 bases, with 12 bases between them. CDR3 in amino acids: CASERGQQYF. The CDR3 DNA is TGTGCCAGTGAACGGGGACAGCAGTATTTT.

This clonotype was detected a few times. V usage is TRBV28 and J usage is TRBJ2-1, with D possibly being TRBD2 (5 bases). CDR1 MDHEN and CDR2 SYDVKM come from the germline V gene. The CDR3 covers 15 residues. Deletions cut 6 bases from V and 0 bases from J, with 12 bases between. In DNA form, the CDR3 reads TGTGCCAGCAGACCAGCGGACCGCTCCTACAATGAGCAGTTCTTC. Translated: CASRPADRSYNEQFF.

The rearrangement uses TRBV28 and TRBJ2-5; D is uncertain. Trimming stripped 2 bases from V and 5 bases from J, with 9 bases between. The germline CDR1 and CDR2 sequences are MDHEN and SYDVKM. The CDR3 runs 13 residues. The CDR3 DNA is TGTGCCAGCAGTTTAGGGGTGGCGGAGACCCAGTACTTC. Translating it yields CASSLGVAETQYF.

The chain couples TRBV6-1 to TRBJ2-7; D unresolved. V lost 6 bases to trimming and J lost 0 bases, with 9 bases between them. Germline CDR1 is MNHNS and CDR2 is SASEGT. The CDR3 is 13 amino acids. CDR3 DNA sequence: TGTGCCAGCAGCCCCGGCATCTCCTACGAGCAGTACGTC. Amino acid sequence: CASSPGISYEQYV.

This clonotype was counted between two and nine times. The CDR3 sequence is CSARDLGGSGELFF. The CDR3 nucleotides are TGCAGTGCTAGAGATCTCGGGGGATCCGGGGAGCTGTTTTTT. The chain is built from TRBV20-1 and TRBJ2-2; perhaps TRBD2 as D (6 bases). V was clipped by 0 bases and J by 6 bases, with 11 bases between them. This CDR3 is built from 14 residues. Germline-derived CDR1 and CDR2 are DFQATT and SNEGSKA (reference sequence).

The rearrangement links TRBV20-1 to TRBJ1-1, with D perhaps matching TRBD1 (6 bases). Germline loops: CDR1 DFQATT, CDR2 SNEGSKA (reference sequence). The CDR3 extends over 14 amino acids. Trimming took off 2 bases at V and 1 base at J, with 11 bases between the two ends. CDR3 DNA: TGCAGTGCTAGATCGGGGGGCCGGAACACTGAAGCTTTCTTT. This sequence encodes CSARSGGRNTEAFF.

The table lists this clonotype with a few counts. This chain uses TRBV12-3 or TRBV12-4 with TRBJ2-1, with D perhaps matching TRBD1 (6 bases). Trimming left V 6 bases short and J 0 bases short, with 15 bases between. The CDR3 contains 16 residues. CDR3: CASSTPGEPSYNEQFF. For the CDR3, the DNA is TGTGCCAGCAGCACCCCAGGGGAACCCTCCTACAATGAGCAGTTCTTC.

This clonotype was picked up a small number of times. The rearrangement uses TRBV7-9 and TRBJ2-1; tentatively, D is TRBD2 (7 bases). V lost 2 bases to trimming and J lost 4 bases, with 15 bases between them. The CDR3 runs to 16 residues. Per the germline V gene, CDR1 is SEHNR and CDR2 is FQNEAQ (reference sequence). The CDR3 region is CASSLQGLAEYNEQFF. The DNA of the CDR3 is TGTGCCAGCAGCTTACAGGGGCTAGCGGAATACAATGAGCAGTTCTTC.

This clonotype was recorded once. The gene calls are TRBV10-2 and TRBJ2-3; 10 bases line up with TRBD2. CDR1 is WSHSY, CDR2 SAAADI, per germline. Trimming at V came to 5 bases and at J to 4 bases, leaving 15 bases not matched to a gene. CDR3 length: 18 amino acids. The CDR3 bases are TGCGCCAGCAGTCCAGTCGGACTAGCGGAGGAGGGCCCAGATACGCAGTATTTT. Translated: CASSPVGLAEEGPDTQYF.

A few counts support this clonotype. This sequence joins TRBV5-1 and TRBJ2-3, with TRBD1 matching over 11 bases. Per germline, CDR1 SGHRS and CDR2 YFSETQ. With 4 bases clipped from V and 2 bases from J, the junction kept 9 bases outside the gene matches. CDR3 size: 17 residues. CDR3 sequence: CASSPSGDRGYTDTQYF. The CDR3 region has the DNA TGCGCCAGCAGCCCATCGGGGGACAGGGGGTACACAGATACGCAGTATTTT.

This chain connects TRBV20-1 to TRBJ2-1; possibly TRBD1 or TRBD2 for D (7 bases each). Trimming pared 5 bases from V and 12 bases from J, leaving 23 bases between. This CDR3 comprises 14 residues. The germline V gene encodes CDR1 DFQATT and CDR2 SNEGSKA (reference sequence). For the CDR3, the DNA is TGCAGTGCTTCAGGGGGAGGGAGCGACCTCTGGCAGTTCTTC. Protein product: CSASGGGSDLWQFF.

The J gene is TRBJ2-7, the V gene TRBV2; 10 bases align to TRBD2. This CDR3 is 15 amino acids long. Trimming cost V 10 bases and J 2 bases; bases outside gene matches: 11. Germline V lookup: CDR1 SNHLY, CDR2 FYNNEI. The CDR3 is CAIPSGTSVPYEQYF. Written as DNA, the CDR3 is TGTGCCATACCCTCCGGGACTAGCGTTCCCTACGAGCAGTACTTC.